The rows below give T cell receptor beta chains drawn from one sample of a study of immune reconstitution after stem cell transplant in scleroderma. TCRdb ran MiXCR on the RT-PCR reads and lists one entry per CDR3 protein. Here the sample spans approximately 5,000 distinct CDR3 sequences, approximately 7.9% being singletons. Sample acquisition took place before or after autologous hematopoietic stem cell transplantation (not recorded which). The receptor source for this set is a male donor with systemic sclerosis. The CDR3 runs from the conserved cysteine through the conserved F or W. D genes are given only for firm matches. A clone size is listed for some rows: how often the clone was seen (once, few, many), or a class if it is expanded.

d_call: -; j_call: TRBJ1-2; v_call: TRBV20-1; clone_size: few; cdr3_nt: TGCAGTGCTACCGACAGTCACGGATTCTATGGCTACACCTTC; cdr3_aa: CSATDSHGFYGYTF
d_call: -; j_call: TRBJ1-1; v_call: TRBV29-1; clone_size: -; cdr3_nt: TGCAGCGTTGTTGTTATGAACACTGAAGCTTTCTTT; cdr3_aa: CSVVVMNTEAFF
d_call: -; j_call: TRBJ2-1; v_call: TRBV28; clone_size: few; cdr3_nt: TGTGCCAGCAGGGTCGGGCCCTGGGGTTACAATGAGCAGTTCTTC; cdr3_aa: CASRVGPWGYNEQFF
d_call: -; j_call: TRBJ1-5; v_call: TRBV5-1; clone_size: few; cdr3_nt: TGCGCCAGCAGCTTAAGGGCTGGGGATCAGCCCCAGCATTTT; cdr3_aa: CASSLRAGDQPQHF
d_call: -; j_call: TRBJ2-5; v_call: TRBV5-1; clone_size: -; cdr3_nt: TGCGCCAGCAGTTGGCGACGGTTTCAAGAGACCCAGTACTTC; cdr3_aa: CASSWRRFQETQYF
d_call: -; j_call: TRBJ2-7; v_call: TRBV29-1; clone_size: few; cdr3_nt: TGCAGCGTTGATGGGGCGGGATACGAGCAGTACTTC; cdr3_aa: CSVDGAGYEQYF
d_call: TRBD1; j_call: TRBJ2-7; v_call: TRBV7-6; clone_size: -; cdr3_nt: TGTGCCAGCAGCCAAGCGGGACAGGGTCGATACGAGCAGTACTTC; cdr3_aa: CASSQAGQGRYEQYF
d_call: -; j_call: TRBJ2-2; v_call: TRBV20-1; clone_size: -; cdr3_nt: TGCAGTGCCGTGGGACCCCAGGGTCCCGGGGAGCTGTTTTTT; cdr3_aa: CSAVGPQGPGELFF
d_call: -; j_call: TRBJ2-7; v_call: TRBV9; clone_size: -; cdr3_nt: TGTGCCAGCAGCGGGGATGGGGAGGCCCGGAGTGCGGAGCAGTACTTC; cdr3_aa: CASSGDGEARSAEQYF
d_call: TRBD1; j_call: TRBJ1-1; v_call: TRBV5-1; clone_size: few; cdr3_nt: TGCGCCAGCAGCGTCGGACAGGGGGCAACTGAAGCTTTCTTT; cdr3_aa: CASSVGQGATEAFF
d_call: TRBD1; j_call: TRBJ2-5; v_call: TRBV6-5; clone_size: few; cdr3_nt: TGTGCCAGCAGAACAGGGGGCGAGGAGACCCAGTACTTC; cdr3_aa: CASRTGGEETQYF
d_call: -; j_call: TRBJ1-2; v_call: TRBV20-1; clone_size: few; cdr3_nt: TGCAGTGCTTTCCGACAGGAATCTAACTATGGCTACACCTTC; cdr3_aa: CSAFRQESNYGYTF
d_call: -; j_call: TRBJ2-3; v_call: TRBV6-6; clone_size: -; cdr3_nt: TGTGCCAGCAACCGGGTCGATAGGGCAGATACGCAGTATTTT; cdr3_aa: CASNRVDRADTQYF
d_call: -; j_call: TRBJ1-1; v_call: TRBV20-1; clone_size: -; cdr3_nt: TGCAGTGCTCCAAGGCCCGGGGGTGACACTGAAGCTTTCTTT; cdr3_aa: CSAPRPGGDTEAFF
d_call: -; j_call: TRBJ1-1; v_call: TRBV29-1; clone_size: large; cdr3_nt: TGCAGCGTTGAAAGGGTCGAGGGCACTGAAGCTTTCTTT; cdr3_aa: CSVERVEGTEAFF
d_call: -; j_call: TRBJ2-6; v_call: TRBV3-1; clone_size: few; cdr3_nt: TGTGCCAGCAGCCGATTTGGGGCCAACGTCCTGACTTTC; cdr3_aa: CASSRFGANVLTF
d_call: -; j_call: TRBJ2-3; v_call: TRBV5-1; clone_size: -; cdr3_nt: TGCGCCAGCAGCCGGGAGGATACGCAGTATTTT; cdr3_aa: CASSREDTQYF
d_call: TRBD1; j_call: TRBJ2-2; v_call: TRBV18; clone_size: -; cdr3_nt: TGTGCCAGCTCAACCGGGACAGCGAACACCGGGGAGCTGTTTTTT; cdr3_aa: CASSTGTANTGELFF
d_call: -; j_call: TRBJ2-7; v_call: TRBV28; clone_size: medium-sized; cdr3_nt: TGTGCCAGCACCCGCAGCTCCTACGAGCAGTACTTC; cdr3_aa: CASTRSSYEQYF
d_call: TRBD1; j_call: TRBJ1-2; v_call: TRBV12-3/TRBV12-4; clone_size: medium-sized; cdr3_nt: TGTGCCAGCAGCCCGACAGGGGGCCGCTATGGCTACACCTTC; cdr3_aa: CASSPTGGRYGYTF
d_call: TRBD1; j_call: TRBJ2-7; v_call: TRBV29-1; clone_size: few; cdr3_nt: TGCAGCGTTGAAAGGACAGGGCCCCTCTACGAGCAGTACTTC; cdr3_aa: CSVERTGPLYEQYF
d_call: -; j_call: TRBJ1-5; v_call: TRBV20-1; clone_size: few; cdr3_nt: TGCAGTGCTAGAGCGCGGGACTACTGGAATCAGCCCCAGCATTTT; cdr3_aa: CSARARDYWNQPQHF
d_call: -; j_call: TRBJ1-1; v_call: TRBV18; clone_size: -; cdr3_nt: TGTGCCAGCTCACCAGGAGTTACGGCCCTTAACACTGAAGCTTTCTTT; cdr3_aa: CASSPGVTALNTEAFF
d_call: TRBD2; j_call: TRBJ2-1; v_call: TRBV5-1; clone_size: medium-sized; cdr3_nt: TGCGCCAGCAGCTTGACCTACGGGACTAGCGGGAGAGAACTCAACAATGAGCAGTTCTTC; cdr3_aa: CASSLTYGTSGRELNNEQFF
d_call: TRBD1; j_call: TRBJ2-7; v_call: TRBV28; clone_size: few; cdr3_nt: TGTGCCAGCAGTAGCACCGGGACAGGGGCATACGAGCAGTACTTC; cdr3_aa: CASSSTGTGAYEQYF
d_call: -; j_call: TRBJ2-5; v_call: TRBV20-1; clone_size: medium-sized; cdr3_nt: TGCAGTGTTGTTCAGGGGACCCAGTACTTC; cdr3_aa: CSVVQGTQYF
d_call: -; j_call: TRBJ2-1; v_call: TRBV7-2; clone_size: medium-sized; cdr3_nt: TGTGCCAGCAGCACCGGACTCTCCGCCACCTACAATGAGCAGTTCTTC; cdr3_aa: CASSTGLSATYNEQFF
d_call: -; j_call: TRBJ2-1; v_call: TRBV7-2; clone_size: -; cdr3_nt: TGTGCCAGCAGCTCCGTCGGGAGCTCCTACAATGAGCAGTTCTTC; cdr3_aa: CASSSVGSSYNEQFF
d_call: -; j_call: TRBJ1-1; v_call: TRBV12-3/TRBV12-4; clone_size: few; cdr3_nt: TGTGCCAGCAGTTACCAGGGGAGGGCTGAAGCTTTCTTT; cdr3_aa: CASSYQGRAEAFF
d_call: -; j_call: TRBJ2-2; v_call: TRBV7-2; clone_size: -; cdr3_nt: TGTGCCAGCAGCTTAGAAATTCGCGGGGCGAACACCGGGGAGCTGTTTTTC; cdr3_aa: CASSLEIRGANTGELFF
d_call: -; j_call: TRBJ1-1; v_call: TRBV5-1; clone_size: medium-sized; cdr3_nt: TGCGCCAGCAGCTTGGAACGGGGCACTGAAGCTTTCTTT; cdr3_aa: CASSLERGTEAFF
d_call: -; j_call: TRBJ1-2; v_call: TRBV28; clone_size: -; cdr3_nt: TGTGCCAGCACCTCGGGGGTGGAACCCACCTTC; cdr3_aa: CASTSGVEPTF
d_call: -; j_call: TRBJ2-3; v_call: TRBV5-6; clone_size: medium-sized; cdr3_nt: TGTGCCAGCAGCTTTCGTGGGACAACAGATACGCAGTATTTT; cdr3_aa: CASSFRGTTDTQYF
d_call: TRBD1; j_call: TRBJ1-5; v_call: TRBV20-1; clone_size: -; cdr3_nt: TGCAGTGCCTTGGGGTCGGGACAGGGGAATCAGCCCCAGCATTTT; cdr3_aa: CSALGSGQGNQPQHF
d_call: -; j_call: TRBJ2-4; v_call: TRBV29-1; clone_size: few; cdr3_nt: TGCAGCGTTGTGAGCCAGGGTGACAACATTCAGTACTTC; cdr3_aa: CSVVSQGDNIQYF
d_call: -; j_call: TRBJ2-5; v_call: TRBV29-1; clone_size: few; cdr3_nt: TGCAGCGTGATTGACCTGAACGAATCCCAAGAGACCCAGTACTTC; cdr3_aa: CSVIDLNESQETQYF
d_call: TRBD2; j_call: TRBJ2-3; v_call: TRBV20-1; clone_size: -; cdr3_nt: TGCAGTGCTAGAGATCCATCGGGACTAGCGGGGGTGGCAGATACGCAGTATTTT; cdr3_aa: CSARDPSGLAGVADTQYF
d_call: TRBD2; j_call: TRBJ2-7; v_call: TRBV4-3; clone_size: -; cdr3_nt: TGCGCCAGCAGCCAAAGCTCCACTGGGGGGGACTACGAGCAGTACTTC; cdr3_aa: CASSQSSTGGDYEQYF
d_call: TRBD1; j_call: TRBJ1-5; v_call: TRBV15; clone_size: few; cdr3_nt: TGTGCCACCAGCAGAGACAGGGGGAATCAGCCCCAGCATTTT; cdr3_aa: CATSRDRGNQPQHF
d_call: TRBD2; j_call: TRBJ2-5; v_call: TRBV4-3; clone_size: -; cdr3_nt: TGCGCCAGCAGCCAAGATGGGCTAGCGGGGGGGCAGGGAGAGACCCAGTACTTC; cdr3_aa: CASSQDGLAGGQGETQYF
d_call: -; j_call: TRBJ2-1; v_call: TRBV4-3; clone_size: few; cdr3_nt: TGCGCCAGCAGCCAAGATAGGGGAGAGCAGTTCTTC; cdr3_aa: CASSQDRGEQFF
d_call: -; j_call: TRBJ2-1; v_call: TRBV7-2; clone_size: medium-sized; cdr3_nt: TGTGCCAGCAGCCCACGGACCCTCTCGCCTGAGCAGTTCTTC; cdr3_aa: CASSPRTLSPEQFF
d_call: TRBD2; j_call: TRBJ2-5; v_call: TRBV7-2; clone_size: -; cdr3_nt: TGTGCCAGCAGCTTAGTCTGGCTAGCGGGGGGTCAAGAGACCCAGTACTTC; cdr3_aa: CASSLVWLAGGQETQYF
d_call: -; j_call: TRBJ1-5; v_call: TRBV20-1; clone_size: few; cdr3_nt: TGCAGTGCTAGAGAAGGGGGGGGCCCCTTGCAGCCCCAGCATTTT; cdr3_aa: CSAREGGGPLQPQHF
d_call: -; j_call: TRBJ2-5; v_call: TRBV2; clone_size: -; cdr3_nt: TGTGCCAGCAGTGAGATAGCCGGGGGTTATAAAGAGACCCAGTACTTC; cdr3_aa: CASSEIAGGYKETQYF
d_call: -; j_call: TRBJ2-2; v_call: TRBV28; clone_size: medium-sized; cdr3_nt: TGTGCCAGCAGTTTCCCCCCCGGGTCGGCCTACACCGGGGAGCTGTTTTTT; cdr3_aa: CASSFPPGSAYTGELFF
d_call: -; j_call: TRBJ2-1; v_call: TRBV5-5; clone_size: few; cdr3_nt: TGTGCCAGCAGCTTCGATATTAGCGGCCCCTACAATGAGCAGTTCTTC; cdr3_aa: CASSFDISGPYNEQFF
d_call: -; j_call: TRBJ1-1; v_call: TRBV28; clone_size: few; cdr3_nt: TGTGCCGGCAGCTCATGGTACACTGAAGCTTTCTTT; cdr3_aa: CAGSSWYTEAFF
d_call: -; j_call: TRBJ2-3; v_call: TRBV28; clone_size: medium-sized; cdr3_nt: TGTGCCAGCAGTCCATCCGTGGGGGATACGCAGTATTTT; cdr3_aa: CASSPSVGDTQYF
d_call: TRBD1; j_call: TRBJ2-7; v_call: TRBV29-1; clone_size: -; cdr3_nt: TGCAGCGTAGCCGGGACAGGGAATTCTAACGAGCAGTACTTC; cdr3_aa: CSVAGTGNSNEQYF